The rows below give T cell receptor beta chains drawn from one sample of a study of blood T cell repertoires in COVID-19. Method: immunoSEQ multiplex PCR; TCRdb's copy keeps in-frame clones and lacks some. Found here are some 130,000 clones, about 70% of them singletons; the top ten hold about an eighth. Sample: peripheral blood. The receptors come from a man older than 75 with acute or convalescent COVID-19. CDR3s include the opening cysteine and the closing phenylalanine or tryptophan. The D gene is left open where the match is weak. Size is stated for part of the rows, as once, few or many counts, or as a class when the clone is expanded.

V	J	D	size	CDR3	DNA
TRBV9	TRBJ2-5	TRBD2	NA	CASSPGLAGETQYF	TGTGCCAGCAGCCCGGGACTAGCGGGGGAGACCCAGTACTTC
TRBV19	TRBJ2-3	NA	NA	CASSRDSRTDTQYF	TGTGCCAGTAGCAGGGACTCCCGCACAGATACGCAGTATTTT
TRBV19	TRBJ2-5	TRBD2	NA	CASSMQRGGQETQYF	TGTGCCAGTAGTATGCAGCGGGGGGGCCAAGAGACCCAGTACTTC
TRBV30	TRBJ2-7	TRBD1	NA	CAWRQGIYEQYF	TGTGCCTGGAGACAGGGGATATACGAGCAGTACTTC
TRBV28	TRBJ2-5	TRBD1	NA	CASSPRGLREETQYF	TGTGCCAGCAGCCCCAGGGGGCTAAGGGAAGAGACCCAGTACTTC
TRBV7-9	TRBJ2-5	TRBD1	NA	CASSSPQGVQETQYF	TGTGCCAGCAGTTCGCCCCAGGGGGTCCAAGAGACCCAGTACTTC
TRBV13	TRBJ2-1	TRBD1	few	CASSSDRGTRNEQFF	TGTGCCAGCAGCTCTGACAGGGGGACACGGAATGAGCAGTTCTTC
TRBV28	TRBJ2-6	NA	few	CASSLGFAGGSYPGANVLTF	TGTGCCAGCAGTTTAGGTTTCGCCGGCGGCTCCTATCCTGGGGCCAACGTCCTGACTTTC
TRBV5-1	TRBJ1-2	NA	NA	CASSGPPNYGYTF	TGCGCCAGCAGTGGCCCTCCTAACTATGGCTACACCTTC
TRBV19	TRBJ2-7	TRBD2	NA	CASSAPGRGYSYEQYF	TGTGCCAGTAGTGCCCCCGGGAGGGGGTATTCCTACGAGCAGTACTTC
TRBV4-1	TRBJ2-5	NA	NA	CASSRTAGETQYF	TGCGCCAGCAGCCGCACCGCCGGAGAGACCCAGTACTTC
TRBV6-6	TRBJ1-5	TRBD1	NA	CASSYRQGGSNQPQHF	TGTGCCAGCAGTTACAGACAGGGGGGTAGCAATCAGCCCCAGCATTTT
TRBV27	TRBJ1-1	TRBD1	NA	CASSSNDRGTEAFF	TGTGCCAGCAGTTCCAATGACAGGGGGACTGAAGCTTTCTTT
TRBV19	TRBJ1-2	NA	NA	CASTLAGRADYGYTF	TGTGCCAGTACCCTCGCGGGGCGTGCGGACTATGGCTACACCTTC
TRBV5-1	TRBJ2-5	NA	NA	CASRETTGTETQYF	TGCGCCAGCAGGGAAACAACAGGGACCGAGACCCAGTACTTC
TRBV5-1	TRBJ2-7	NA	NA	CASSNLGGGSAEQYF	TGCGCCAGCAGCAACCTAGGGGGAGGGTCGGCCGAGCAGTACTTC
TRBV24-1	TRBJ2-3	NA	NA	CATSLEGTDTQYF	TGTGCCACCAGTCTAGAGGGCACAGATACGCAGTATTTT
TRBV4-3	TRBJ1-1	NA	NA	CASSPVTGTAHRGAEAFF	TGCGCCAGCAGCCCCGTAACCGGGACGGCGCACCGGGGGGCTGAAGCTTTCTTT
TRBV4-3	TRBJ2-6	NA	NA	CASSQAGNSPGANVLTF	TGCGCCAGCAGCCAAGCCGGGAACAGTCCCGGGGCCAACGTCCTGACTTTC
TRBV29-1	TRBJ1-1	NA	NA	CSVGRFGGFAEAFF	TGCAGCGTTGGGCGCTTCGGGGGGTTCGCTGAAGCTTTCTTT
TRBV5-1	TRBJ1-1	NA	NA	CASSLDSPRVGAEAFF	TGCGCCAGCAGCTTGGATTCGCCACGGGTAGGCGCTGAAGCTTTCTTT
TRBV5-1	TRBJ1-1	TRBD1	NA	CASSSNSNEGARAFF	TGCGCCAGCAGCTCAAACTCGAACGAGGGGGCCCGGGCTTTCTTT
TRBV25-1	TRBJ1-2	NA	NA	CASSRGFYGYTF	TGTGCCAGCAGTCGGGGATTCTATGGCTACACCTTC
TRBV5-6	TRBJ1-4	NA	few	CASNLLGDNEKLFF	TGTGCCAGCAATCTATTAGGAGATAATGAAAAACTGTTTTTT
TRBV6-5	TRBJ2-3	TRBD1	NA	CASSRYGQGINTQYF	TGTGCCAGCAGCCGCTATGGACAGGGGATAAATACGCAGTATTTT
TRBV5-4	TRBJ2-1	TRBD2	NA	CASSRGGTRANEQFF	TGTGCCAGCAGCCGGGGTGGGACTAGAGCTAATGAGCAGTTCTTC
TRBV4-1	TRBJ1-6	TRBD1	NA	CASSHTGAGLGSPLHF	TGCGCCAGCAGCCACACAGGGGCTGGTTTAGGTTCACCCCTCCACTTT
TRBV5-1	TRBJ2-3	NA	NA	CASSSRAGTDTQYF	TGCGCCAGCAGCTCCAGGGCCGGCACAGATACGCAGTATTTT
TRBV7-9	TRBJ2-1	TRBD2	once	CASAGLAKTEQFF	TGTGCCAGCGCGGGACTAGCGAAAACAGAGCAGTTCTTC
TRBV27	TRBJ2-2	NA	NA	CASSPGNTGELFF	TGTGCCAGCAGTCCAGGGAACACCGGGGAGCTGTTTTTT
TRBV7-8	TRBJ1-2	NA	NA	CASSARENYGYTF	TGTGCCAGCTCCGCGCGGGAGAACTATGGCTACACCTTC
TRBV2	TRBJ2-2	NA	NA	CASSAGSSNTGELFF	TGTGCCAGCAGCGCAGGCAGCTCGAACACCGGGGAGCTGTTTTTT
TRBV9	TRBJ1-4	TRBD1	NA	CASSVGTGFNEKLFF	TGTGCCAGCAGCGTAGGGACAGGCTTTAATGAAAAACTGTTTTTT
TRBV6-5	TRBJ1-5	NA	NA	CASRLTGNQPQHF	TGTGCCAGCAGACTAACAGGAAATCAGCCCCAGCATTTT
TRBV28	TRBJ1-5	NA	once	CASSLRLSYSNQPQHF	TGTGCCAGCAGTTTGAGGTTGAGCTATAGCAATCAGCCCCAGCATTTT
TRBV5-6	TRBJ2-1	TRBD2	NA	CASSLRLAGANNEQFF	TGTGCCAGCAGCTTGCGACTAGCGGGGGCCAACAATGAGCAGTTCTTC
TRBV19	TRBJ2-2	NA	NA	CASSSRGNTGELFF	TGTGCCAGTAGCAGCCGGGGAAACACCGGGGAGCTGTTTTTT
TRBV19	TRBJ1-5	NA	NA	CASRTGTSQPQHF	TGTGCCAGTAGAACCGGGACATCTCAGCCCCAGCATTTT
TRBV4-2	TRBJ2-3	TRBD2	NA	CASSPTTSGGPDTQYF	TGTGCCAGCAGCCCAACGACTAGCGGGGGCCCAGATACGCAGTATTTT
TRBV5-8	TRBJ2-5	TRBD2	NA	CASSGIPGLAGGRRETQYF	TGTGCCAGCAGCGGGATCCCGGGACTAGCGGGGGGCCGGAGGGAGACCCAGTACTTC
TRBV7-3	TRBJ1-1	NA	NA	CASSLQQNTEAFF	TGTGCCAGCAGCTTACAACAGAACACTGAAGCTTTCTTT
TRBV3-1/TRBV3-2	TRBJ1-1	NA	NA	CASSQDTGTEAFF	TGTGCCAGCAGCCAAGACACCGGCACTGAAGCTTTCTTT
TRBV13	TRBJ1-1	NA	NA	CASSSYRATEAFF	TGTGCCAGCAGCTCTTACAGGGCCACTGAAGCTTTCTTT
TRBV27	TRBJ2-3	TRBD2	NA	CASSLSRLAASTDTQYF	TGTGCCAGCAGTTTATCGAGACTAGCGGCTAGCACAGATACGCAGTATTTT
TRBV5-6	TRBJ1-3	NA	NA	CASSYRTGNWNTIYF	TGTGCCAGCAGCTATCGAACGGGAAATTGGAACACCATATATTTT
TRBV28	TRBJ2-7	TRBD1	few	CASSRTGTYEQYF	TGTGCCAGCAGTCGGACAGGGACCTACGAGCAGTACTTC
TRBV5-1	TRBJ2-1	NA	NA	CASSLGTPSYNEQFF	TGCGCCAGCAGCTTGGGGACACCTTCCTACAATGAGCAGTTCTTC
TRBV18	TRBJ2-1	NA	NA	CASSPPGRGNEQFF	TGTGCCAGCTCACCACCAGGTCGGGGGAATGAGCAGTTCTTC
TRBV10-3	TRBJ2-5	TRBD2	NA	CAISGFGLAGALETQYF	TGTGCCATCAGTGGTTTCGGACTAGCGGGGGCCTTAGAGACCCAGTACTTC